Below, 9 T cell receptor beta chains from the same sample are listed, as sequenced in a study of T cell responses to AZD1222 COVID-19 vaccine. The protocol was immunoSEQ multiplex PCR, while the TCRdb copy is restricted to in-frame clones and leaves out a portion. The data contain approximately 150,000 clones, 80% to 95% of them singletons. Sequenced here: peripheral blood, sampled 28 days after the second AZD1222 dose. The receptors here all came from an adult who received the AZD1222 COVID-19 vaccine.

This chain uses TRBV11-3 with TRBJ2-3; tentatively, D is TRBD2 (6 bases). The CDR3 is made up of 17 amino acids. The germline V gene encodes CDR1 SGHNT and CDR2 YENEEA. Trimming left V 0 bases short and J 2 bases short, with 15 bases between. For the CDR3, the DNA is TGTGCCAGCAGCTTAGAAGCGGCTAGCGAGCTCACAGATACGCAGTATTTT. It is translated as CASSLEAASELTDTQYF.

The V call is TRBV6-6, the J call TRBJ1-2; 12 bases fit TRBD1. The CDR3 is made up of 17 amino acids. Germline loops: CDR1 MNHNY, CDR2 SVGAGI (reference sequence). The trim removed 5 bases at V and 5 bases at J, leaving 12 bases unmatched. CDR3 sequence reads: CASSPRDRGLEGYGYTF. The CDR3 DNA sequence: TGTGCCAGCAGTCCCAGGGACAGGGGGCTTGAGGGGTATGGCTACACCTTC.

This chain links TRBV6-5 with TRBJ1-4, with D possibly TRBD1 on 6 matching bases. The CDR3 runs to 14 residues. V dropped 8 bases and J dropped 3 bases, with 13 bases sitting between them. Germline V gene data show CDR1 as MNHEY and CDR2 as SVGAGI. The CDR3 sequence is CASGRGKANEKLFF. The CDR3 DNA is TGTGCCAGCGGCAGGGGAAAAGCTAATGAAAAACTGTTTTTT.

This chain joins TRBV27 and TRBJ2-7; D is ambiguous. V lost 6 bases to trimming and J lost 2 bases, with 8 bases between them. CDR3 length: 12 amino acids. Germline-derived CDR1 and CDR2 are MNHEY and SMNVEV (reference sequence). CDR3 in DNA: TGTGCCAGCAGCAACCTCCCCTACGAGCAGTACTTC. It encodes CASSNLPYEQYF.

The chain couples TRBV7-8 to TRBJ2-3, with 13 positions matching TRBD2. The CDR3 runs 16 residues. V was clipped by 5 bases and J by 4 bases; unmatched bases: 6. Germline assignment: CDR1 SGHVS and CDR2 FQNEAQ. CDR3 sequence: CASSPRTSGSADTQYF. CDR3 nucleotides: TGTGCCAGCAGCCCAAGGACTAGCGGGAGTGCAGATACGCAGTATTTT.

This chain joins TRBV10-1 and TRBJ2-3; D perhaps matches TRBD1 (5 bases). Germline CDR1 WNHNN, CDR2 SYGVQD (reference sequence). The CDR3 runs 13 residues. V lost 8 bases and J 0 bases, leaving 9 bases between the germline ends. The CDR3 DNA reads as TGCGCCAGCCAAGGGGCTAGCACAGATACGCAGTATTTT. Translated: CASQGASTDTQYF.

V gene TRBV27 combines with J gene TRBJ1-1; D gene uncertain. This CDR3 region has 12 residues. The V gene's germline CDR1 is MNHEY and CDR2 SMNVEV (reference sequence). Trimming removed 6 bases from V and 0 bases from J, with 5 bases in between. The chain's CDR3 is CASSRMNTEAFF. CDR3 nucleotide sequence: TGTGCCAGCAGCCGGATGAACACTGAAGCTTTCTTT.

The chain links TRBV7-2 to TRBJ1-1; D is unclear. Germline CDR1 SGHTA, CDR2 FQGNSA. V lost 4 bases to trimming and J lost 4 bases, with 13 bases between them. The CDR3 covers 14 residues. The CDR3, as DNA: TGTGCCAGCAGCTCACAAATCGCGGGCACTGAAGCTTTCTTT. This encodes CASSSQIAGTEAFF.

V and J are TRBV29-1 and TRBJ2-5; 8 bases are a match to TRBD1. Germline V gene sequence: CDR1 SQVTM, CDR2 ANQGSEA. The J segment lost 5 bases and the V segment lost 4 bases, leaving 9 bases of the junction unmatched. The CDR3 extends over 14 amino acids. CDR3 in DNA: TGCAGCGTTGGGAGGGCAGGGGGCAGGGAGACCCAGTACTTC. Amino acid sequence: CSVGRAGGRETQYF.